Listed below are T cell receptor beta chains from one sample, sequenced in a study of spatial heterogeneity in lung cancer. A single record per CDR3 protein comes from TCRdb applying MiXCR to the 5' RACE reads. The table shows 40,000 to 45,000 distinct CDR3 sequences, with roughly 15% occurring only once. The starting material was PBMCs, obtained at surgery. These receptors were taken from a male donor with early-stage non-small cell lung cancer. CDR3s include the opening cysteine and the closing phenylalanine or tryptophan. A D gene is named only where the DNA matches it firmly.

V gene	D gene	CDR3 protein
TRBV28	TRBD2	CASIRTSGIYEQYF
TRBV7-6	NA	CASSSRRRDLNYGYTF
TRBV10-3	NA	CAISEGGANEKLFF
TRBV5-4	NA	CASSSTLGNEQYF
TRBV7-2	TRBD1	CASSLGDRGNQPQHF
TRBV14	NA	CASSPVGAGNTIYF
TRBV5-4	NA	CASSFVTELGYTF
TRBV6-5	NA	CASSPYANYGYTF
TRBV6-1	NA	CASSEAGEGYGYTF
TRBV4-1	TRBD2	CASSLLTSGRAYEQFF
TRBV6-5	NA	CASSYSTEDSNQPQHF
TRBV7-9	TRBD1	CASTPGQGLGEQYF
TRBV5-1	NA	CASSLGGAKNIQYF
TRBV7-3	NA	CASSPFLGRRAETQYF
TRBV7-2	NA	CASSLTPLVSSPLHF
TRBV7-9	NA	CASSSTVKEKRAPLHF
TRBV7-9	NA	CASSPINSPLHF
TRBV13	NA	CASSLEGRDEKLFF
TRBV24-1	TRBD1	CATSDPQGANAEEQYF
TRBV6-1	TRBD1	CASSELAGGETQYF